The sequence of this TCR beta chain was determined in a study of a mutant IDH1 vaccine in newly diagnosed glioma. Turning to the study itself: Treated patients, averaging approximately 40 years, were about 62% male and about 40% female.

Germline CDR1 and CDR2: MNHEY and SVGAGI. The CDR3 extends over 11 amino acids. Trimming took off 0 bases at V and 11 bases at J, with 5 bases between the two ends. Time point indicated: week 11, during vaccination. A single vaccine dose contained 300 ug of mutant IDH1 20-mer peptide, and topical imiquimod was used with it. Study conclusions and caveats: There seemed to be no relation between pseudoprogression and changes in top peripheral T cell clonotypes. Of the patients, 85% to 95% had vaccine-induced immune responses.

Notes on this clone: Its antigen is as yet unknown.

Using immunoSEQ multiplex PCR, the repertoire was profiled, and TCRdb retains in-frame clones only, with some absent. This table holds roughly 57,000 clones, approximately 90% found once. This sequence originates from a man aged 35 to 55 with glioma. The sample here was PBMCs, taken from a glioma patient whose treatment included an IDH1 peptide vaccine. The V call is TRBV6-5, the J call TRBJ2-1; D gene unclear. CDR3: CASSYSSKQFF. DNA of the CDR3: TGTGCCAGCAGTTACTCGAGTAAGCAGTTCTTC.